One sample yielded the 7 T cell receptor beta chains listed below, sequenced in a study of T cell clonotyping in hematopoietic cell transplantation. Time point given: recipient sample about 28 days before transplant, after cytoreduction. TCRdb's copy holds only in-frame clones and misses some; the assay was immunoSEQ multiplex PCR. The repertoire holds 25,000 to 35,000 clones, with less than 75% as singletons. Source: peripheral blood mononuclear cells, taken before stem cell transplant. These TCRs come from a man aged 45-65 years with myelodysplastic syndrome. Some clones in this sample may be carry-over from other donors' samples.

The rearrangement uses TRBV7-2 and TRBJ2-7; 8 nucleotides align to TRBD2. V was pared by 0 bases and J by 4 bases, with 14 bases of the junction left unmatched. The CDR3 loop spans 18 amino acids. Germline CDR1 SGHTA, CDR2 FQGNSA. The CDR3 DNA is TGTGCCAGCAGCTTAGCGCCCTCGGGGGGGATGGGGACTTACGAGCAGTACTTC. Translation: CASSLAPSGGMGTYEQYF. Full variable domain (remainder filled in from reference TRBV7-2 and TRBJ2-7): GAGVSQSPSNKVTEKGKDVELRCDPISGHTALYWYRQSLGQGLEFLIYFQGNSAPDKSGLPSDRFSAERTGGSVSTLTIQRTQQEDSAVYLCASSLAPSGGMGTYEQYFGPGTRLTVT.

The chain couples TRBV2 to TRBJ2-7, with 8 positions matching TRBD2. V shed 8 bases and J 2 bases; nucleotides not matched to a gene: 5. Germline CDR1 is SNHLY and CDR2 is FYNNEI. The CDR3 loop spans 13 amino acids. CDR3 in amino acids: CASRAGGPYEQYF. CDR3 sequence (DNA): TGTGCCAGCCGTGCGGGGGGCCCCTACGAGCAGTACTTC. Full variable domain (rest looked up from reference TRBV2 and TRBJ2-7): EPEVTQTPSHQVTQMGQEVILRCVPISNHLYFYWYRQILGQKVEFLVSFYNNEISEKSEIFDDQFSVERPDGSNFTLKIRSTKLEDSAMYFCASRAGGPYEQYFGPGTRLTVT.

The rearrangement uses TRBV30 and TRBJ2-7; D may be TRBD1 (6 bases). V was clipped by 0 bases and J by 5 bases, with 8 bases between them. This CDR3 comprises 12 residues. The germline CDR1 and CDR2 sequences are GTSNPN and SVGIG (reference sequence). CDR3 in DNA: TGTGCCTGGAGTGTACAGGGCCACGAGCAGTACTTC. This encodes CAWSVQGHEQYF. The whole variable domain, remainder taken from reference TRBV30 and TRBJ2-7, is SQTIHQWPATLVQPVGSPLSLECTVEGTSNPNLYWYRQAAGRGLQLLFYSVGIGQISSEVPQNLSASRPQDRQFILSSKKLLLSDSGFYLCAWSVQGHEQYFGPGTRLTVT.

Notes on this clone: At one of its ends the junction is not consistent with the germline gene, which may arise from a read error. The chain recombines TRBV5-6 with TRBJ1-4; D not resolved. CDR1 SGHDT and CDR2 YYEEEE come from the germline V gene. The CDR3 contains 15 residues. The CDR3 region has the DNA TGTGCCAGCAGCTTGGTGCGGACTTTTGATGAAAAACTGTTTTTC. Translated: CASSLVRTFDEKLFF.

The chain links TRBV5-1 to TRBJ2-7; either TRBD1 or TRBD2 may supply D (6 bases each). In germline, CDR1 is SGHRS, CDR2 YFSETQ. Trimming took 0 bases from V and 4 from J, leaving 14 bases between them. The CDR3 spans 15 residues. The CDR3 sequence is CASSLVGGPLYEQYF. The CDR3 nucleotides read TGCGCCAGCAGCTTGGTCGGGGGCCCTCTATACGAGCAGTACTTC.

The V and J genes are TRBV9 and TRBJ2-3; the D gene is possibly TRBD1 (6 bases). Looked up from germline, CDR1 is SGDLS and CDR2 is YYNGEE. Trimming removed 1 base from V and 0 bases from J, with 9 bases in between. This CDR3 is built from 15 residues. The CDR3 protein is CASSVSGVSTDTQYF. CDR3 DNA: TGTGCCAGCAGCGTATCAGGGGTGAGCACAGATACGCAGTATTTT.

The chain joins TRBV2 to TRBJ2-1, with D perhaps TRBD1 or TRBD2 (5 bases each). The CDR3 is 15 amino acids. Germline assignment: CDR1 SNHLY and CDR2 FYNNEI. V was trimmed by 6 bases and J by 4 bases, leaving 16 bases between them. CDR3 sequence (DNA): TGTGCCAGCAGCCCGACAGAGGGTAATTACAATGAGCAGTTCTTC. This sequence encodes CASSPTEGNYNEQFF.